The 31 T cell receptor beta chains below were found in one sample sequenced in a study of T-cell reconstitution after alpha-beta-depleted transplantation in children. It was with unique molecular identifiers that the TCRbeta library was prepared. TCRdb recomputed calls from the PCR reads with MiXCR, one row per CDR3 protein. In the table there are roughly 300,000 distinct CDR3 sequences, 11% of which are singletons. Here the sequenced sample was peripheral blood, taken 180 days after TCRalphabeta/CD19-depleted stem cell transplant. The receptors were sampled from a male patient aged 2 to 10 who had a stem cell transplant for chronic granulomatous disease, so the T cells may come from the graft donor.

This chain connects TRBV13 to TRBJ2-5, with 9 bases fitting TRBD1. CDR3 length: 16 residues. Germline-derived CDR1 and CDR2 are PRHDT and FYEKMQ (reference sequence). Losses at the gene ends were 5 bases for V and 5 bases for J; bases not matched to a gene: 12. CDR3 nucleotide sequence: TGTGCCAGCAGCACCAGACAGGGGGTGATCGGGGAGACCCAGTACTTC. It translates to CASSTRQGVIGETQYF. The complete variable domain, with remaining parts taken from reference TRBV13 and TRBJ2-5, reads AAGVIQSPRHLIKEKRETATLKCYPIPRHDTVYWYQQGPGQDPQFLISFYEKMQSDKGSIPDRFSAQQFSDYHSELNMSSLELGDSALYFCASSTRQGVIGETQYFGPGTRLLVL.

This clonotype was detected many times. Here the CDR3 reads CSVDIYGNEQFF. DNA of the CDR3: TGCAGCGTTGACATCTATGGCAATGAGCAGTTCTTC. V gene TRBV29-1 combines with J gene TRBJ2-1; D is unclear. Germline CDR1 reads SQVTM; CDR2 reads ANQGSEA. Trimming stripped 3 bases from V and 6 bases from J, with 9 bases between. The CDR3 is made up of 12 amino acids.

This clonotype was detected ten times or more. This chain links TRBV29-1 with TRBJ1-2; 7 nucleotides match TRBD1. Germline assignment: CDR1 SQVTM and CDR2 ANQGSEA. CDR3 length: 13 residues. The trim removed 7 bases at V and 0 bases at J, leaving 5 bases unmatched. As DNA, the CDR3 is TGCAGCGGAAGGGACAGTTCTAACTATGGCTACACCTTC. It yields the protein CSGRDSSNYGYTF. The variable domain in full, completed from reference TRBV29-1 and TRBJ1-2, reads SAVISQKPSRDICQRGTSLTIQCQVDSQVTMMFWYRQQPGQSLTLIATANQGSEATYESGFVIDKFPISRPNLTFSTLTVSNMSPEDSSIYLCSGRDSSNYGYTFGSGTRLTVV.

As for this clonotype: It may be a read error: a sequence one base away is much more abundant. The rearrangement links TRBV29-1 to TRBJ2-7, with 10 bases identical to TRBD1. The germline V gene encodes CDR1 SQVTM and CDR2 ANQGSEA. This CDR3 is built from 15 residues. Trimming cost V 7 bases and J 8 bases; bases outside gene matches: 17. The CDR3 bases are TGCAGCGCGGCGAAGATGACAGGGGGCGAATACAAGCAGTACTTC. As protein: CSAAKMTGGEYKQYF.

This clonotype was seen ten or more times. The chain combines TRBV20-1 with TRBJ2-7; D perhaps matches TRBD2 (6 bases). This CDR3 region has 11 residues. Germline V gene data show CDR1 as DFQATT and CDR2 as SNEGSKA (reference sequence). Trimming left V 3 bases short and J 11 bases short, with 14 bases between. The CDR3 protein is CSARDYPVEYF. The CDR3 nucleotides are TGCAGTGCTAGGGACTACCCGGTGGAGTACTTC.

This clonotype was counted a few times. The V gene is TRBV20-1, the J gene TRBJ1-5, with 7 bases lining up with TRBD1. Looked up from germline, CDR1 is DFQATT and CDR2 is SNEGSKA (reference sequence). The CDR3 has 16 amino acids. V lost 1 base to trimming and J lost 4 bases; unmatched junction nucleotides: 10. Here the CDR3 reads CSARVPSRGGNQPQHF. The CDR3 coding sequence is TGCAGTGCTAGAGTCCCCTCCAGGGGGGGAAATCAGCCCCAGCATTTT.

In this sample, this clonotype turned up many times. The rearrangement uses TRBV29-1 and TRBJ2-5; D tentatively fits TRBD1 or TRBD2 (5 bases each). The CDR3 consists of 13 residues. V was pared by 5 bases and J by 5 bases, with 15 bases between. CDR1 is SQVTM, CDR2 ANQGSEA, per germline. CDR3 protein: CSVLGQGDETQYF. In nucleotides, the CDR3 is TGCAGCGTTTTGGGTCAGGGAGATGAGACCCAGTACTTC. Variable domain in full (rest from reference TRBV29-1 and TRBJ2-5): SAVISQKPSRDICQRGTSLTIQCQVDSQVTMMFWYRQQPGQSLTLIATANQGSEATYESGFVIDKFPISRPNLTFSTLTVSNMSPEDSSIYLCSVLGQGDETQYFGPGTRLLVL.

This clonotype was observed at least ten times. The rearrangement uses TRBV7-2 and TRBJ2-7; 12 bases map to TRBD1. Germline V gene sequence: CDR1 SGHTA, CDR2 FQGNSA. Losses at the gene ends were 4 bases for V and 4 bases for J; bases not matched to a gene: 11. The CDR3 has 17 amino acids. The CDR3 DNA reads as TGTGCCAGCAGCTCTGGGGGACAGGGGGCGCAGGTGTACGAGCAGTACTTC. The encoded protein is CASSSGGQGAQVYEQYF.

This clonotype was recorded many times. The chain has TRBV25-1 and TRBJ1-5, with D tentatively TRBD1 (5 bases). Germline values: CDR1 MGHDK, CDR2 SYGVNS. The CDR3 length is 12 residues. CDR3 in amino acids: CDTWQGNQPQHF. The CDR3 bases are TGTGACACCTGGCAGGGAAATCAGCCCCAGCATTTT.

This clonotype was observed a handful of times. The chain carries TRBV28 and TRBJ2-2, with D maybe TRBD1 (7 bases). There are 13 residues in the CDR3. The germline V and J ends were trimmed by 6 bases and 6 bases, with 11 bases remaining between them. Germline assignment: CDR1 MDHEN and CDR2 SYDVKM. The CDR3 reads CASRPGGPGELFF. The CDR3 DNA reads TGTGCCAGCAGACCAGGGGGGCCCGGGGAGCTGTTTTTT.

This clonotype was observed a few times. The chain joins TRBV23-1 to TRBJ2-1; D is tentatively TRBD1 or TRBD2 (6 bases each). TRBV23-1 is sorted into the ORF group, with uncertain function. The CDR3 sequence is 18 residues long. Trimming left V 4 bases short and J 8 bases short, with 27 bases between. The CDR3 spells CASSLGAGGRESVDEQFF. As DNA, the CDR3 is TGCGCCAGCAGTCTGGGGGCAGGAGGACGGGAGTCGGTCGATGAGCAGTTCTTC.

This clonotype was recorded at least ten times. The chain links TRBV6-5 to TRBJ2-3; D gene unclear. Germline CDR1 is MNHEY and CDR2 is SVGAGI. The V and J ends lost 2 bases and 4 bases respectively, with 7 bases between them. This CDR3 contains 13 residues. The CDR3 DNA reads TGTGCCAGCAGTTACGGGCCTTCAGATACGCAGTATTTT. Translating gives CASSYGPSDTQYF.

In regard to this clonotype: It may be a read error: a sequence one base away is much more abundant. J is TRBJ2-1 and V is TRBV9; a weak D match, TRBD1 (6 bases). The J call is doubtful: the DNA matches TRBJ2-7 better. The CDR3 totals 14 residues. Per the germline V gene, CDR1 is SGDLS and CDR2 is YYNGEE. For the CDR3, the DNA is TGTGCCAGCAGCGTAGGCCCGAAAGGGGGTGAGCAGTACTTC. It codes for CASSVGPKGGEQYF.

This clonotype was counted many times. The V and J genes are TRBV24-1 and TRBJ2-2; 8 bases are a match to TRBD1. From germline, CDR1 is KGHDR and CDR2 SFDVKD. J lost 2 bases, V lost 6 bases, and 7 bases had no gene match. The CDR3 covers 16 residues. This CDR3 reads CATSNPGQANTGELFF. The CDR3 bases are TGTGCCACCAGTAACCCGGGACAGGCAAACACCGGGGAGCTGTTTTTT.

This clonotype was observed many times. This chain joins TRBV29-1 and TRBJ2-5; D unresolved. This CDR3 has 13 amino acids. Germline CDR1 and CDR2: SQVTM and ANQGSEA. V lost 4 bases and J lost 3, with 12 bases in between. For the CDR3, the DNA is TGCAGCGTTGCATTGGCGCGGAAAGAGACCCAGTACTTC. Its protein is CSVALARKETQYF. The full variable domain, its missing parts supplied by reference TRBV29-1 and TRBJ2-5, is SAVISQKPSRDICQRGTSLTIQCQVDSQVTMMFWYRQQPGQSLTLIATANQGSEATYESGFVIDKFPISRPNLTFSTLTVSNMSPEDSSIYLCSVALARKETQYFGPGTRLLVL.

This clonotype was detected only a few times. The J gene is TRBJ1-4, the V gene TRBV5-1; D gene ambiguous. The V end was cut by 0 bases, the J end by 2 bases, with 11 bases between. CDR3 size: 16 residues. CDR1 and CDR2 from the germline V gene are SGHRS and YFSETQ. In DNA form, the CDR3 reads TGCGCCAGCAGCTTGGCCATAGGGAGCACTAATGAAAAACTGTTTTTT. Translation gives CASSLAIGSTNEKLFF.

In the case of this clonotype: Just one base apart from a much larger clone, this may be a read error. This chain joins TRBV12-3 or TRBV12-4 and TRBJ2-3; 7 bases match TRBD2. The CDR3 spans 13 residues. The DNA for the CDR3 is TGTGCCAGCAGGACTAGCTTGACAGATACGCAGTGTTTT. It codes for CASRTSLTDTQCF.

This clonotype occurred many times. The rearrangement uses TRBV28 and TRBJ2-2; D may match TRBD1 or TRBD2 (5 bases each). V lost 3 bases and J 1 base, leaving 15 bases between the germline ends. The CDR3 runs 17 residues. Germline CDR1 and CDR2: MDHEN and SYDVKM. CDR3 region: CASSFPGLVGNTGELFF. The DNA of the CDR3 is TGTGCCAGCAGTTTCCCGGGGCTAGTGGGGAACACCGGGGAGCTGTTTTTT.

This clonotype was found many times. The CDR3 DNA is TGCAGCGTTGACGGTCAGGGTAGAAACAATGAGCAGTTCTTC. Translation gives CSVDGQGRNNEQFF. V is TRBV29-1 and J is TRBJ2-1; D might be TRBD1 (5 bases). The germline gives CDR1 SQVTM, CDR2 ANQGSEA. V lost 3 bases and J lost 5, with 14 bases in between. The length of the CDR3 is 14 residues.

This clonotype was recorded many times. The chain joins TRBV5-1 to TRBJ2-5, with D possibly matching TRBD2 (5 bases). The germline V gene has CDR1 SGHRS and CDR2 YFSETQ. Trimming took 0 bases from V and 3 from J, leaving 9 bases between them. CDR3 length: 14 residues. Written as DNA, the CDR3 is TGCGCCAGCAGCTTGGGACTACCCAAAGAGACCCAGTACTTC. Protein product: CASSLGLPKETQYF.

As to this clonotype: A clone one base away is much larger, so this may be a read error. The CDR3 DNA follows: TGTGCCAGCAGTCCGTTGGGGGCCGGGGAGCTGTTTTTT. It specifies CASSPLGAGELFF. The chain recombines TRBV27 with TRBJ2-2; either TRBD1 or TRBD2 may fit D (5 bases each). This CDR3 comprises 13 residues. CDR1 and CDR2 (germline): MNHEY, SMNVEV (reference sequence). Trimming took off 5 bases at V and 6 bases at J, with 10 bases between the two ends.

This clonotype was seen many times. This chain joins TRBV12-3 or TRBV12-4 and TRBJ1-6; D not certain. The CDR3 spans 14 residues. V lost 3 bases and J lost 5, with 8 bases in between. CDR3 sequence reads: CASSFDQHNSPLHF. The CDR3 bases are TGTGCCAGCAGTTTCGACCAGCATAATTCACCCCTCCACTTT.

This clonotype was counted ten times or more. The V and J genes are TRBV28 and TRBJ2-3; D possibly corresponds to TRBD2 (5 bases). Per germline, CDR1 MDHEN and CDR2 SYDVKM. The V end lost 0 bases, the J end lost 1 base, and 14 bases lay between the germline ends. This CDR3 is 17 amino acids long. CDR3 amino acids: CASSLWGSGSGTDTQYF. Here the CDR3 DNA reads TGTGCCAGCAGTTTATGGGGGTCGGGATCTGGCACAGATACGCAGTATTTT.

This clonotype was seen many times. V is TRBV15 and J is TRBJ1-5, with D unclear. CDR1 and CDR2 from the germline V gene are LNHNV and YYDKDF (reference sequence). V lost 0 bases, J lost 5 bases, and 8 bases lay in between. CDR3 size: 14 residues. The CDR3 reads CATSRDGTYQPQHF. CDR3 DNA sequence: TGTGCCACCAGCAGAGACGGAACCTATCAGCCCCAGCATTTT.

There are many counts of this clonotype. This chain joins TRBV14 and TRBJ2-7, with D possibly TRBD1 on 5 matching bases. Trimming took 4 bases from V and 6 from J, leaving 10 bases between them. This CDR3 is 12 amino acids long. The germline CDR1 and CDR2 sequences are SGHDN and FVKESK. CDR3 DNA: TGTGCCAGCAGCCCAGGGTCGCGCGAGCAGTACTTC. This codes for CASSPGSREQYF.

This clonotype has at least ten counts. The chain joins TRBV19 to TRBJ2-1, with 9 bases fitting TRBD2. V dropped 6 bases and J dropped 4; count of bases not matched to a gene: 7. The CDR3 runs 15 residues. Germline V CDR1 and CDR2: LNHDA, SQIVND (reference sequence). CDR3 amino acids: CASSRSGGPYNEQFF. CDR3 coding DNA: TGTGCCAGTAGCCGGAGCGGGGGGCCATACAATGAGCAGTTCTTC.

This clonotype was seen repeatedly, ten times or more. The CDR3 loop is CSARVGGWSSYEQYF. The CDR3 nucleotides read TGCAGTGCTAGAGTCGGGGGGTGGAGCTCCTACGAGCAGTACTTC. The chain couples TRBV20-1 to TRBJ2-7; 7 bases align to TRBD2. Germline V CDR1 and CDR2: DFQATT, SNEGSKA (reference sequence). The CDR3 is made up of 15 amino acids. V was pared by 1 base and J by 0 bases, with 6 bases of the junction left unmatched.

This chain connects TRBV5-4 to TRBJ2-2, with D tentatively TRBD1 or TRBD2 (5 bases each). Germline V gene sequence: CDR1 SGHNT, CDR2 YYREEE (reference sequence). Between the trimmed V and J ends, which lost 5 bases and 1 base, there was a span of 15 bases. This CDR3 region has 16 residues. The CDR3 reads CASSPWGRKNTGELFF. The CDR3 DNA sequence: TGTGCCAGCAGTCCATGGGGACGGAAGAACACCGGGGAGCTGTTTTTT.

In regard to this clonotype: With a much larger clone just one base away, this may be a read error. The chain employs TRBV20-1 and TRBJ2-1; tentative D call: TRBD2 (6 bases). Germline loops: CDR1 DFQATT, CDR2 SNEGSKA (reference sequence). Trimming cost V 6 bases and J 3 bases, with 15 bases left between them. This CDR3 comprises 14 residues. The CDR3 region is CSAWALGGYNEQFF. Written as DNA, the CDR3 is TGCAGTGCCTGGGCCCTCGGGGGCTACAATGAGCAGTTCTTC.

This clonotype was seen only a few times. CDR3 DNA sequence: TGCGCCAGTTCCGGGACAGACACCTACAATGAGCAGTTCTTC. Protein sequence: CASSGTDTYNEQFF. This chain uses TRBV5-1 with TRBJ2-1, with 7 bases lining up with TRBD1. V lost 8 bases, J lost 2 bases, and 7 bases stayed unmatched. Germline V CDR1 and CDR2: SGHRS, YFSETQ. CDR3 length: 14 residues. Based on the CDR3 plus reference TRBV5-1 and TRBJ2-1, the full variable domain is KAGVTQTPRYLIKTRGQQVTLSCSPISGHRSVSWYQQTPGQGLQFLFEYFSETQRNKGNFPGRFSGRQFSNSRSEMNVSTLELGDSALYLCASSGTDTYNEQFFGPGTRLTVL.

This clonotype was detected only once. This may come from a read error, since a much larger clone is one base off. The rearrangement uses TRBV20-1 and TRBJ2-7, with D tentatively TRBD1 or TRBD2 (6 bases each). CDR3 size: 13 residues. Germline CDR1 is DFQATT and CDR2 is SNEGSKA (reference sequence). V was pared by 5 bases and J by 2 bases, with 13 bases between. CDR3 nucleotide sequence: TGCAGTGCTGCGGGACAAGGGACCTACGAGCAGTACTTC. Translating gives CSAAGQGTYEQYF.